This TCR beta chain was identified in a study of T cells in Graves' hyperthyroidism and ophthalmopathy (dated by TCRdb to between 2017 and 2020). Regarding the complete study: Peripheral blood samples were taken at the time of initial diagnosis, prior to any treatment. To identify distinguishing TCR V-J signatures, a discovery cohort of roughly 100 patients was used, comprising approximately 40 with Graves' ophthalmopathy and under 60 with stable Graves' hyperthyroidism. Prospective prediction of ophthalmopathy was tested in an independent validation cohort of 18 to 20 hyperthyroidism patients and 17 patients who later progressed to ophthalmopathy. The approximately 98 discovery patients were randomly divided into training and test sets at a 7:3 ratio. In addition, the study compared T-cell repertoires in thyroid tissue and in blood from roughly six Graves' hyperthyroidism patients. After sampling, hyperthyroidism patients received methimazole starting at 30 mg daily, and ophthalmopathy patients received high-dose intravenous methylprednisolone. The paper reports TCR Vbeta CDR3 sequencing of some 140 peripheral blood samples: over 40 ophthalmopathy, fewer than 85 hyperthyroidism and around 17 progressor patients. Summary of the overall study and its limitations: Most expanded thyroid clonotypes (frequency above 0.001) were also found in blood, which suggests that blood repertoires may mirror thyroid immune responses. A model built on a 13 V-J signature distinguished ophthalmopathy from stable hyperthyroidism, reaching around 90% sensitivity and around 81% specificity in cross-validation and 80%/75% in testing. In validation, progression to ophthalmopathy was predicted by the model with 70% to 71% sensitivity and under 85% specificity, a median of approximately 6.5 months before onset. Sample size was not statistically predetermined, and investigators were not blinded to group allocation.

A note on this clonotype: The specificity of this receptor is unknown. It has no much larger one-base neighbor in the sample; base qualities were not kept.

The TCR beta CDR3 regions were amplified from RNA transcripts. For the first round of RT-PCR on the TCR CDR3, the HTBI primer set was used together with the Qiagen OneStep RT-PCR kit. The libraries were constructed in a second round of multiplex PCR and then size-selected and purified. Sequencing of the libraries was done on an Illumina HiSeq2000 using paired-end 100 bp reads. On the authors' methods: SOAPnuke was used to process the raw data, throwing out any read that contained adapters or uncalled bases, had a mean Phred below 15, or lacked an exact constant-primer or identifier match. High-quality paired reads were merged using COPE v1.2.5, and each unique nucleotide sequence was defined as a clonotype. Clonotypes were aligned to IMGT TRBV, TRBD and TRBJ reference segments using MiTCR v1.1. Analysis was restricted to V-J combinations with a frequency above 0.0001, which covered over 98% of repertoires. A TCS score was defined as the ratio of F50 (clonal expansion) to E x V (chaos), with BLOSUM62-based TCRdist applied between CDR3 peptides within each V-J. Welch's t-statistics and random forest reduced fewer than 600 V-J features to 10 to 15, which were used in a naive Bayes classifier (R e1071). TCRdb trimmed public reads at Q25 via fastp, called clones via MiXCR and kept in-frame beta chains. Every distinct CDR3 protein forms one entry, paired with its most common genes and DNA. The V and J calls reflect TCRdb's pipeline rather than the authors' work. The sample table contains fewer than 400,000 distinct CDR3 sequences; only one count was recorded for over 11% of them. The ten largest make up 25% to 30% of the sample.

Ophthalmopathy patients had moderately to severely active disease, with a Clinical Activity Score of 3 or more, a NOSPECS grade of 4 or more, and a disease duration of less than 3 months. Any patient with an uncontrolled infection, another autoimmune disease, pregnancy or lactation was excluded. Diagnoses were based on clinical symptoms, serum thyroxine and TRAb, thyroid ultrasound and orbital computed tomography. Ficoll-Paque density gradient centrifugation was used to isolate PBMCs from 8 to 10 ml of fresh peripheral blood. Total RNA was extracted with Trizol reagent, and quality was checked on an Agilent 2100 Bioanalyzer. CDR1 and CDR2 were assigned from the germline V gene as SGHDN and FVKESK. Germline trimming: 2 bases from V, 4 bases from J; junction bases outside gene matches: 9. The CDR3, cysteine through phenylalanine, is 17 amino acids long. Only CDR3 DNA remains: 51 bases, in frame from the first base.

The sequencing sample was made of blood. The source is a man aged 45-65 years with Graves' ophthalmopathy. The sequence is built from TRBV14 and TRBJ2-1, with 9 bases in between that match TRBD2. Here the CDR3 is given as CASSQTHSGSYYNEQFF. The nucleotide sequence is TGTGCCAGCAGCCAAACCCATAGCGGGAGCTATTACAATGAGCAGTTCTTC.